Presented here are 21 T cell receptor beta chains from one specimen sequenced in a study of CD8+CD57+ T cells in acquired aplastic anemia. Before being chosen for sequencing, patients had shown CD8+CD57+ cell expansion by flow cytometry. Investigators profiled TCR beta VDJ and CDR3 from genomic DNA template. TCRdb re-derived calls from the reads in MiXCR, one entry per CDR3 protein. This table holds more than 150,000 distinct CDR3 sequences, approximately 48% found once. What was sequenced was sorted CD4+, CD8+, or CD8+CD57+ T cells (not recorded which) from PBMCs. The receptor source for this set is a human donor with aplastic anemia.

The chain joins TRBV27 to TRBJ1-5, with D tentatively TRBD1 (5 bases). The germline V and J ends were trimmed by 3 bases and 0 bases, with 9 bases remaining between them. CDR3 length: 15 residues. Germline CDR1 is MNHEY and CDR2 is SMNVEV (reference sequence). The CDR3 DNA reads as TGTGCCAGCAGTTTGGGACCTAATAGCAATCAGCCCCAGCATTTT. It codes for CASSLGPNSNQPQHF.

This clonotype was recorded at least ten times. The rearrangement uses TRBV7-2 and TRBJ2-6; D remains unclear. CDR1 is SGHTA and CDR2 is FQGNSA in the germline V gene. With 2 bases removed from V and 9 bases from J, the gap between germline ends came to 8 bases. The CDR3 totals 13 residues. The CDR3 protein is CASSLLRVNVLTF. The CDR3 bases are TGTGCCAGCAGCTTATTACGTGTCAACGTCCTGACTTTC.

This clonotype was detected only a few times. Being one base from a much bigger clone, this may be a read error. V usage is TRBV10-3 and J usage is TRBJ2-7, with D tentatively TRBD1 (5 bases). The CDR3 loop spans 13 amino acids. In germline, CDR1 is ENHRY, CDR2 SYGVKD. V lost 6 bases and J 2 bases, leaving 11 bases between the germline ends. The CDR3 region has the DNA TGTGCCATCAGGGGGCAGAGCCCCTACGAGCAGTACTTC. Its protein is CAIRGQSPYEQYF.

The chain links TRBV5-1 to TRBJ2-7, with D hard to call. With 3 bases removed from V and 2 bases from J, the gap between germline ends came to 12 bases. Per germline, CDR1 SGHRS and CDR2 YFSETQ. The CDR3 totals 14 residues. The CDR3: CASSSEGPPYEQYF. Here the CDR3 DNA reads TGCGCCAGCAGCTCCGAAGGGCCTCCCTACGAGCAGTACTTC.

The rearrangement links TRBV11-2 to TRBJ1-2; maybe TRBD1 (6 bases). The CDR3 is 13 residues long. V was shortened by 5 bases and J by 4 bases, with 11 bases between the two germline ends. The germline CDR1 and CDR2 sequences are SGHAT and FQNNGV. The CDR3 sequence: CASSPGTIYGYTF. As DNA, the CDR3 is TGTGCCAGCAGCCCCGGGACAATCTATGGCTACACCTTC.

This clonotype was recorded at least ten times. This chain connects TRBV9 to TRBJ2-7; 7 bases match TRBD2. The V and J ends lost 6 bases and 0 bases, in that order; junction bases with no gene match: 12. Germline V gene lookup returns CDR1 SGDLS and CDR2 YYNGEE. There are 16 residues in the CDR3. The CDR3 DNA reads as TGTGCCAGCAAGGATGAGCACCAGCGGGGCTCCTACGAGCAGTACTTC. Protein product: CASKDEHQRGSYEQYF.

This clonotype showed up many times. The chain has TRBV25-1 and TRBJ2-2; D is perhaps TRBD1 (5 bases). Trimming cost V 5 bases and J 4 bases, with 11 bases left between them. Germline-derived CDR1 and CDR2 are MGHDK and SYGVNS. CDR3 size: 14 residues. The CDR3: CASSSRASTGELFF. The CDR3 coding sequence is TGTGCCAGCAGTTCCAGGGCGAGCACCGGGGAGCTGTTTTTT.

With respect to this clonotype: This could be a read error, since a much larger clone is one nucleotide away. The chain recombines TRBV5-1 with TRBJ2-7; tentatively, D is TRBD2 (6 bases). The length of the CDR3 is 15 residues. CDR1 SGHRS and CDR2 YFSETQ come from the germline V gene. The CDR3 sequence is CAGRLISGSDYEQYF. The CDR3 coding sequence is TGCGCCGGCAGATTAATTAGCGGTTCGGACTACGAGCAGTACTTC.

The chain links TRBV2 to TRBJ2-7; D is possibly TRBD2 (6 bases). The V end lost 8 bases, the J end lost 0 bases, and 8 bases lay between the germline ends. CDR3 length: 12 amino acids. Germline V CDR1 and CDR2: SNHLY, FYNNEI. CDR3 amino acids: CASGRSSYEQYF. For the CDR3, the DNA is TGTGCCAGCGGGAGGAGCTCCTACGAGCAGTACTTC.

The rearrangement uses TRBV5-4 and TRBJ2-2; 13 bases are shared with TRBD2. With 3 bases clipped from V and 4 bases from J, the junction kept 3 bases outside the gene matches. This CDR3 comprises 16 residues. Per germline, CDR1 SGHNT and CDR2 YYREEE (reference sequence). The CDR3 sequence: CASSSTSGRATGELFF. CDR3 sequence (DNA): TGTGCCAGCAGCTCTACTAGCGGGAGGGCCACCGGGGAGCTGTTTTTT.

This clonotype has a handful of counts. The CDR3 DNA reads TGTGCCAGCTCACCACAGGGGGCGCGCAACGAGCAGTACTTC. Amino acid sequence: CASSPQGARNEQYF. This chain joins TRBV18 and TRBJ2-7, with 7 bases lining up with TRBD1. The V segment lost 1 base and the J segment 5 bases; nucleotides outside the gene matches: 5. The CDR3 runs to 14 residues. Germline V lookup: CDR1 KGHSH, CDR2 LQKENI.

For this clonotype: A read error may account for a junction end that differs from germline. The J gene is TRBJ2-7, the V gene TRBV29-1, with TRBD2 identical over 8 bases. The CDR3 consists of 13 residues. The germline V gene encodes CDR1 SQVTM and CDR2 ANQGSEA. Written as DNA, the CDR3 is TGCAGCGTTGGTCTAGCGGGTTCCTACGAGCAGAACTTC. Protein product: CSVGLAGSYEQNF.

Ten or more counts support this clonotype. The rearrangement uses TRBV20-1 and TRBJ1-5; D is unresolved. Trimming took 2 bases from V and 2 from J, leaving 13 bases between them. CDR1 and CDR2 (germline): DFQATT, SNEGSKA (reference sequence). The CDR3 is made up of 15 amino acids. This CDR3 is CSARRPASGNQPQHF. Here the CDR3 DNA reads TGCAGTGCTAGAAGGCCCGCCTCGGGCAATCAGCCCCAGCATTTT.

This clonotype was seen a few times. The CDR3 here is CATSRTGPSPLHF. CDR3 DNA sequence: TGTGCCACCAGCAGGACCGGGCCATCACCCCTCCACTTT. The V call is TRBV15, the J call TRBJ1-6; no clear D gene. Germline V gene sequence: CDR1 LNHNV, CDR2 YYDKDF (reference sequence). Trimming stripped 3 bases from V and 10 bases from J, with 10 bases between. There are 13 residues in the CDR3.

This clonotype showed up just once. The genes are TRBV7-9 and TRBJ1-4, with unresolved D. Trimming removed 7 bases from V and 8 bases from J, with 14 bases in between. The germline V gene encodes CDR1 SEHNR and CDR2 FQNEAQ (reference sequence). CDR3 length: 13 residues. CDR3 bases: TGTGCCAGCACCTCCGGACGTAGGGAAAAACTGTTTTTT. This translates into CASTSGRREKLFF.

V usage is TRBV29-1 and J usage is TRBJ2-2; 8 bases line up with TRBD2. This CDR3 spans 14 amino acids. With V trimmed by 4 bases and J by 1 base, 2 bases remained unmatched. Germline assignment: CDR1 SQVTM and CDR2 ANQGSEA. The CDR3: CSVVLAGNTGELFF. The CDR3 bases are TGCAGCGTTGTTCTAGCGGGGAACACCGGGGAGCTGTTTTTT.

V gene TRBV9 combines with J gene TRBJ2-2, with 8 positions matching TRBD2. Germline V lookup: CDR1 SGDLS, CDR2 YYNGEE. V lost 1 base to trimming and J lost 4 bases; unmatched junction nucleotides: 6. The CDR3 is 16 residues long. DNA of the CDR3: TGTGCCAGCAGCGTATTAGCGGGACTCCCCACCGGGGAGCTGTTTTTT. Protein sequence: CASSVLAGLPTGELFF.

This clonotype has a count of ten or more. The chain links TRBV5-1 to TRBJ1-6, with no clear D. In germline, CDR1 is SGHRS, CDR2 YFSETQ. The V and J ends lost 2 bases and 6 bases respectively, with 12 bases between them. CDR3 size: 15 residues. The CDR3 is CASSLKTSPNSPLHF. The CDR3 bases are TGCGCCAGCAGCTTAAAGACGTCACCTAATTCACCCCTCCACTTT.

The J gene is TRBJ2-1, the V gene TRBV2; D call uncertain. The CDR3 sequence is 14 residues long. Germline V gene data show CDR1 as SNHLY and CDR2 as FYNNEI. Trimming stripped 2 bases from V and 0 bases from J, with 5 bases between. The chain's CDR3 is CASSEQSSYNEQFF. Here the CDR3 DNA reads TGTGCCAGCAGTGAACAGAGCTCCTACAATGAGCAGTTCTTC.

This clonotype has ten or more counts. The V gene is TRBV2, the J gene TRBJ1-1; 11 nucleotides line up with TRBD1. Germline V gives CDR1 SNHLY, CDR2 FYNNEI. The CDR3 covers 15 residues. V dropped 6 bases and J dropped 1; count of bases not matched to a gene: 4. The CDR3 DNA follows: TGTGCCAGCAGCGGACAGGGGGCCCGGAACACTGAAGCTTTCTTT. This codes for CASSGQGARNTEAFF.

V usage is TRBV19 and J usage is TRBJ1-3; D is ambiguous. In germline, CDR1 is LNHDA, CDR2 SQIVND (reference sequence). V dropped 8 bases and J dropped 0 bases, with 11 bases sitting between them. The CDR3 consists of 14 residues. The CDR3 region has the DNA TGTGCCAGTTCCCGTTCAGGCTCTGGAAACACCATATATTTT. It is translated as CASSRSGSGNTIYF.